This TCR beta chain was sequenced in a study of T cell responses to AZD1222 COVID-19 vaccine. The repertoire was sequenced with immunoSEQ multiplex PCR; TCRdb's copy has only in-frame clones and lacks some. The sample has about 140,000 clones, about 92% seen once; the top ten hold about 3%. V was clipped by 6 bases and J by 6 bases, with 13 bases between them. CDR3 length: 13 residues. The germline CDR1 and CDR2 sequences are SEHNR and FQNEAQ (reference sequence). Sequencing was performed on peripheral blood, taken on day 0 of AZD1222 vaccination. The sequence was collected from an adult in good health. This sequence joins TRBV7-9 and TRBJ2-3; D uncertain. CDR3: CASSLLDPDTQYF. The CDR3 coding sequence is TGTGCCAGCAGTCTACTCGATCCGGATACGCAGTATTTT.